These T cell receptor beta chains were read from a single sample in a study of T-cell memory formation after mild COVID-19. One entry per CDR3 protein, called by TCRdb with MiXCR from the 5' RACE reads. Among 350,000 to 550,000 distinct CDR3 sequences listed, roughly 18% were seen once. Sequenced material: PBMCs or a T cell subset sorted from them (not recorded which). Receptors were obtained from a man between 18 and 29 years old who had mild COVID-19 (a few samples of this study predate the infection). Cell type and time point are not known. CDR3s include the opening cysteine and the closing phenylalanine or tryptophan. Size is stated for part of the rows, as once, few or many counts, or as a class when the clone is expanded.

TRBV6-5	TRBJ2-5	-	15	CASSYSSGTQETQYF
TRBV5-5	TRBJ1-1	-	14	CASSLARVANEAFF
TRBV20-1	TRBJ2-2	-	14	CSARVPENTGELFF
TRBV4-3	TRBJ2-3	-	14	CASSQDRSTDTQYF
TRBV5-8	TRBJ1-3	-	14	CASSFQGTSNTIYF
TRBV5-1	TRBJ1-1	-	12	CASSLGPEGAFF
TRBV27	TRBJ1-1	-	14	CASSMDRTPLRAFF
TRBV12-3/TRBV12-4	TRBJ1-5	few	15	CASSLEVRLRSPQHF
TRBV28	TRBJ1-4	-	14	CASSAGTGEEKLFF
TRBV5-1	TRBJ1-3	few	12	CASSLQGDTIYF
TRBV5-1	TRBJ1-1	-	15	CASSLGQGASTEAFF
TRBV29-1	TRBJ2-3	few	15	CSLQGLDTSTDTQYF
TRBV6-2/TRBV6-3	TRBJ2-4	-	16	CASRSSGGVAKNIQYF
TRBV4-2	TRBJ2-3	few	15	CASSPGLLDTDTQYF
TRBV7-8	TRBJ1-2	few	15	CASSSGTGGYYGYTF
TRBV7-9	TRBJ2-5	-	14	CASRASAGRETQYF
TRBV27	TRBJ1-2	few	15	CASSLEYTGGYGYTF
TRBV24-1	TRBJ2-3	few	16	CATSPPASGDTDTQYF
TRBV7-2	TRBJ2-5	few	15	CASSQSREPWETQYF
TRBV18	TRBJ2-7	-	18	CASSPPGLVRLPPYEQYF
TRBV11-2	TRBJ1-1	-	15	CASSSRGGENTEAFF
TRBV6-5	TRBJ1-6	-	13	CASSPWGGKALHF
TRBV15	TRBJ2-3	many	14	CATSRGQGTDTQYF
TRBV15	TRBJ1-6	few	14	CATSRDLPLSPLHF
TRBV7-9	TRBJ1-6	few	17	CASSLASGTGFSSPLHF
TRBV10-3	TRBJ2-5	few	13	CAISGDGQETQYF
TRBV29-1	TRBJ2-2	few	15	CSVFRDTGFAGELFF
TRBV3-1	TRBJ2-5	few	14	CASSLLHTKRTQYF
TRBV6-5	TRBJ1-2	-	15	CASSVHRDRGDGYTF
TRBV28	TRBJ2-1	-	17	CASSLISYGSSYNEQFF
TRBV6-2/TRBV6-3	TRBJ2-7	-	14	CASSTNPTSYEQYF
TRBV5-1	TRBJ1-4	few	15	CASSPRQETNEKLFF
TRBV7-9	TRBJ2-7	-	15	CASSPGGQPTYEQYF
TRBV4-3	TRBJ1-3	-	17	CASSPSRDRITGNTIYF
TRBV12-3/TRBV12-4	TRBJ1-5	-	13	CASRGTANQTQHF
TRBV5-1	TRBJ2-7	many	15	CASSPYDVSSYEQYF
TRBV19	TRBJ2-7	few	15	CASSPGQGAHYEQYF
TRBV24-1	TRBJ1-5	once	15	CATTRGRRGNQPQHF
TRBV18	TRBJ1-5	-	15	CASSPLDRTNQPQHF
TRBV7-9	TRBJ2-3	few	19	CASSTPRGESRLGTDTQYF
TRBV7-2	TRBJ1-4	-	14	CASSGGMTNEKLFF
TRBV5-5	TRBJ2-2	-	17	CASILNPGTVYTGELFF
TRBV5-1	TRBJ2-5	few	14	CASLEGVNQETQYF
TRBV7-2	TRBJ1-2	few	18	CASSLARIQGAQNYGYTF
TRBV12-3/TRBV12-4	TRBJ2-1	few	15	CASSFGDRAGDEQFF
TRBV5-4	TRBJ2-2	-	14	CASRSHTNTGELFF
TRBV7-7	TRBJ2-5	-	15	CASSSNRGPQETQYF
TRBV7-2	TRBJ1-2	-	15	CASSDRGQVYSGYTF
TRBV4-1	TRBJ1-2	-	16	CASSQETGTTNYGYTF
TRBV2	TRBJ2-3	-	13	CASSRVLPDTQYF
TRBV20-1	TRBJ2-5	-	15	CSARWRRTFGETQYF
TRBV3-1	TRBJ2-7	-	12	CASSQGFYEQYF
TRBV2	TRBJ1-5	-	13	CASREGLGKPQHF
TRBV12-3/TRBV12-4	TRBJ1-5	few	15	CASSRAGFSNQPQHF
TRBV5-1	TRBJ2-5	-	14	CASSLALRAETQYF
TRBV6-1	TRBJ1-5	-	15	CASSGPGRLNQPQHF
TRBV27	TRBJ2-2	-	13	CASSLLGPGELFF
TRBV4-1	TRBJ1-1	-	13	CASSQAKNTEAFF
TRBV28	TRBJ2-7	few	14	CASSLRLASYEQYF